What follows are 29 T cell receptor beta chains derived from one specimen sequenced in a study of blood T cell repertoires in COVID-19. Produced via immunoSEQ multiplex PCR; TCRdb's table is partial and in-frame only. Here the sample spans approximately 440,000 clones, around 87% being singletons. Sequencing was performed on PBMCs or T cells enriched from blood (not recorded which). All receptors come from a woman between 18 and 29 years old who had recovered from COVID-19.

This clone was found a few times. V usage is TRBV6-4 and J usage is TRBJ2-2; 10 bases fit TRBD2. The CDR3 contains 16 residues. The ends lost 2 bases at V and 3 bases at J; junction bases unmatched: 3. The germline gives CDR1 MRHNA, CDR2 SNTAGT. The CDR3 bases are TGTGCCAGCAGTGACGTAACTAGCGGGGACACCGGGGAGCTGTTTTTT. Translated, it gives CASSDVTSGDTGELFF.

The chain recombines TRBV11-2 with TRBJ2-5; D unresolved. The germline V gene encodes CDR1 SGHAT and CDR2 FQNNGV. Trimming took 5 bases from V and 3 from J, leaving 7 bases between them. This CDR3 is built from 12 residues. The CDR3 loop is CASSTREETQYF. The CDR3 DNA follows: TGTGCCAGCAGCACCCGAGAAGAGACCCAGTACTTC.

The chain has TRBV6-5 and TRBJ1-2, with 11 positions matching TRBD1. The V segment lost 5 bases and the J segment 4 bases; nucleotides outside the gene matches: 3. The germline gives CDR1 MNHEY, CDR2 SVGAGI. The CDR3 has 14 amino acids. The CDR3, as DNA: TGTGCCAGCAGTCGGACAGGGGGCGTCTATGGCTACACCTTC. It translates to CASSRTGGVYGYTF.

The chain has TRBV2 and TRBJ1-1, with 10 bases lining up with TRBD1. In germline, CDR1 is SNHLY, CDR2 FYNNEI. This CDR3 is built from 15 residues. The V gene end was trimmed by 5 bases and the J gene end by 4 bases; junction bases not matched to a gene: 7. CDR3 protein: CASSQDRTGGTEAFF. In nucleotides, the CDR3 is TGTGCCAGCAGTCAAGATCGGACAGGGGGCACTGAAGCTTTCTTT.

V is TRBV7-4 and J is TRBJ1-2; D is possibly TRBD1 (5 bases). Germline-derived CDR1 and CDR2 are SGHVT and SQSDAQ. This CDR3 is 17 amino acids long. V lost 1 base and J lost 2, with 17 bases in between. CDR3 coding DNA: TGTGCCAGCAGCTTAGTGTATAGCGGAAGACAGAACTATGGCTACACCTTC. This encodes CASSLVYSGRQNYGYTF.

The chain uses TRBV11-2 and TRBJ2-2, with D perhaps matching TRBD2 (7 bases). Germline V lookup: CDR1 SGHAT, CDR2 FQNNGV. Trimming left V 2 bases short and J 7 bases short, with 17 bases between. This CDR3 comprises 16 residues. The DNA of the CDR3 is TGTGCCAGCAGCTTAAATATCCGGGGGGCCGGCGGGGAGCTGTTTTTT. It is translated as CASSLNIRGAGGELFF.

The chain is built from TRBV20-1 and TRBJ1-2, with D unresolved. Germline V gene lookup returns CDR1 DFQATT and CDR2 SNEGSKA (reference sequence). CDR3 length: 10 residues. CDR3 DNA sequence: TGCAGCCCTGGCACCTATGGCTACACCTTC. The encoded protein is CSPGTYGYTF.

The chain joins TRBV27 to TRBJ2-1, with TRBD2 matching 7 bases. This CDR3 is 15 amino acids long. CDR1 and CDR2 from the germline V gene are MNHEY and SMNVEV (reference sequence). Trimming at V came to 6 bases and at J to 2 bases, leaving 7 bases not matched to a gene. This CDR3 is CASRGMGGAYNEQFF. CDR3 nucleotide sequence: TGTGCCAGCAGAGGGATGGGAGGGGCCTACAATGAGCAGTTCTTC.

CDR3 sequence (DNA): TGTGCCAGCAGCTTAGTGGTGGGCAGTGCGAATGAGCAGTTCTTC. Its protein product is CASSLVVGSANEQFF. The chain uses TRBV11-2 and TRBJ2-1; D is undetermined. The CDR3 covers 15 residues. Trimming shortened V by 1 base and J by 7 bases, and 14 bases separated the two germline ends. In germline, CDR1 is SGHAT, CDR2 FQNNGV. The full variable domain, in which reference TRBV11-2 and TRBJ2-1 provide the parts outside the CDR3, is EAGVAQSPRYKIIEKRQSVAFWCNPISGHATLYWYQQILGQGPKLLIQFQNNGVVDDSQLPKDRFSAERLKGVDSTLKIQPAKLEDSAVYLCASSLVVGSANEQFFGPGTRLTVL.

In nucleotides, the CDR3 is TGCGCCAGCAGCCAAGGAAGGGGACAGGGGAATGAGCAGTTCTTC. This gives the protein CASSQGRGQGNEQFF. The chain couples TRBV4-1 to TRBJ2-1, with 10 positions matching TRBD1. The ends lost 1 base at V and 7 bases at J; junction bases unmatched: 4. CDR3 length equals 15 residues. CDR1 MGHRA and CDR2 YSYEKL come from the germline V gene.

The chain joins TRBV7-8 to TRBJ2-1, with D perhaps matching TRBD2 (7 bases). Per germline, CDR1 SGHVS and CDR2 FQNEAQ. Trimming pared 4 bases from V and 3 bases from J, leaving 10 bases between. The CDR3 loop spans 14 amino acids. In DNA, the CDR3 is TGTGCCAGCAGCTGGGGGGGCTTCTACAATGAGCAGTTCTTC. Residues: CASSWGGFYNEQFF.

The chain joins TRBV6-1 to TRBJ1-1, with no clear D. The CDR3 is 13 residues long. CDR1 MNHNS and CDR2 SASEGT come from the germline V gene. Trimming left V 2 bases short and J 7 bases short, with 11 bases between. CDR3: CASSENWRVEAFF. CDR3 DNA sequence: TGTGCCAGCAGTGAAAATTGGAGGGTTGAAGCTTTCTTT.

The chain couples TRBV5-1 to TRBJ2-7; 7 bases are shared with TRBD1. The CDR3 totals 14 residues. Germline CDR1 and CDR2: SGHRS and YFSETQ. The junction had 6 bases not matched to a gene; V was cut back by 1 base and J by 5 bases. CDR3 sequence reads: CASSLRGPRDEQYF. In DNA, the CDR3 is TGCGCCAGCAGCTTGAGGGGGCCTAGGGACGAGCAGTACTTC.

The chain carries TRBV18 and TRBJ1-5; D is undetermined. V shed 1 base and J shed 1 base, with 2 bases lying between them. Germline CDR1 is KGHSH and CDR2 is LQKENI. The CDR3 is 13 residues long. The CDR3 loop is CASSPLSNQPQHF. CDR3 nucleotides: TGTGCCAGCTCACCACTAAGCAATCAGCCCCAGCATTTT.

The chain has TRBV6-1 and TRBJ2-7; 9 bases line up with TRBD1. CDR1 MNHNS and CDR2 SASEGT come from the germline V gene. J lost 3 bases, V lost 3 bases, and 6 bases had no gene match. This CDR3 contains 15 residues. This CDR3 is CASSESGQGHYEQYF. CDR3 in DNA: TGTGCCAGCAGTGAGTCGGGACAGGGTCACTACGAGCAGTACTTC.

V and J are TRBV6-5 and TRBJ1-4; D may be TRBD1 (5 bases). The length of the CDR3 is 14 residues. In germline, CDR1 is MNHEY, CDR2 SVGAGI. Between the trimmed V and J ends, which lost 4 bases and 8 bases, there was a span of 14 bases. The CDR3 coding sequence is TGTGCCAGCAGTTCTCGCACGGGGGGGGAAAAACTGTTTTTT. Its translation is CASSSRTGGEKLFF.

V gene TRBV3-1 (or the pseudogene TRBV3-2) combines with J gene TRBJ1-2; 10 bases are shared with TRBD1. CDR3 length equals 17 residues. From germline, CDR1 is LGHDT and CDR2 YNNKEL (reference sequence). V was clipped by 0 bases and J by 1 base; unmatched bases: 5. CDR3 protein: CASSQDRDRGLNYGYTF. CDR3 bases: TGTGCCAGCAGCCAAGATAGGGACAGGGGTCTTAACTATGGCTACACCTTC.

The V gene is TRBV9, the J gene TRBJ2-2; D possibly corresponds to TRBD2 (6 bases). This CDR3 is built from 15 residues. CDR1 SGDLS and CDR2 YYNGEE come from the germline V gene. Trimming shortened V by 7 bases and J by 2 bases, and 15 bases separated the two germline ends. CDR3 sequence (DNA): TGTGCCAGCTCGCAGTGGGGGGATAACACCGGGGAGCTGTTTTTT. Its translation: CASSQWGDNTGELFF.

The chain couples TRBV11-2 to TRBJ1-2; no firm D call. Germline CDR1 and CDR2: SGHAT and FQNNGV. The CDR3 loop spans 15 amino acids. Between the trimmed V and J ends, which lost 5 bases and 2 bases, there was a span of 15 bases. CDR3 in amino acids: CASSPSAVRNYGYTF. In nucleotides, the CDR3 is TGTGCCAGCAGCCCTTCCGCGGTTAGGAACTATGGCTACACCTTC.

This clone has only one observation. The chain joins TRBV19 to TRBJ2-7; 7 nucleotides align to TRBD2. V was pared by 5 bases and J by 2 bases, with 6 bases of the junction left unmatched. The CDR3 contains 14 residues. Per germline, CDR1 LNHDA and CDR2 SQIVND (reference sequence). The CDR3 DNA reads TGTGCCAGTAGTCCTGGGGGGGATACCTACGAGCAGTACTTC. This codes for CASSPGGDTYEQYF.

The CDR3, as DNA: TGTGCCACCAGTGATGGGCGGGATCGAAACTATGGCTACACCTTC. It specifies CATSDGRDRNYGYTF. The chain has TRBV24-1 and TRBJ1-2, with unresolved D. Germline assignment: CDR1 KGHDR and CDR2 SFDVKD. V was pared by 3 bases and J by 2 bases, with 12 bases between. CDR3 length: 15 amino acids.

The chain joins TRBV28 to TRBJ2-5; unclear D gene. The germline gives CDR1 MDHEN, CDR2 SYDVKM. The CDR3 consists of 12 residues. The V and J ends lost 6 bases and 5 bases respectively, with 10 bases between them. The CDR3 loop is CASSPPFETQYF. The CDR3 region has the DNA TGTGCCAGCAGCCCTCCCTTTGAGACCCAGTACTTC.

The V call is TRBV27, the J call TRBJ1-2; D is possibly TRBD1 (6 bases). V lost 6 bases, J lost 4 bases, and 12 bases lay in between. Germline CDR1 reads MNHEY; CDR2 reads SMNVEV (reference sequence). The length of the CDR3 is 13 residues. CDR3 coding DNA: TGTGCCAGCAGGCGAGACAGGTTCTATGGCTACACCTTC. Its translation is CASRRDRFYGYTF.

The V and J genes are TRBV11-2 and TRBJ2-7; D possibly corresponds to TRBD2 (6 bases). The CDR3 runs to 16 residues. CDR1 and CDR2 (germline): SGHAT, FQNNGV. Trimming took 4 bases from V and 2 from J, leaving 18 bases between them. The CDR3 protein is CASSSTSGPAPYEQYF. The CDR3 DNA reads TGTGCCAGCAGCTCAACGAGCGGGCCAGCTCCCTACGAGCAGTACTTC.

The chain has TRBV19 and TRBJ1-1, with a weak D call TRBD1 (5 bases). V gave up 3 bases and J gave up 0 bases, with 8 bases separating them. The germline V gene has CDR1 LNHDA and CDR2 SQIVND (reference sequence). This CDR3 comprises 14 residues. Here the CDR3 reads CASSMRGLNTEAFF. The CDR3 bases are TGTGCCAGTAGTATGCGGGGACTGAACACTGAAGCTTTCTTT.

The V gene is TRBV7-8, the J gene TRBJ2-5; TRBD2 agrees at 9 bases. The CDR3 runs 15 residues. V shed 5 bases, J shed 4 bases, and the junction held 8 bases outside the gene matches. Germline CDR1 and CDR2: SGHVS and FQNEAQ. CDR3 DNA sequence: TGTGCCAGCAGCGTAATGGGACTAGCAATAGAGACCCAGTACTTC. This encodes CASSVMGLAIETQYF.

This CDR3 is CASAITGGSGNTIYF. The CDR3 nucleotides read TGTGCCAGCGCGATAACCGGGGGCTCTGGAAACACCATATATTTT. The chain employs TRBV11-2 and TRBJ1-3; possible D gene TRBD1, 5 bases. The germline V and J ends were trimmed by 8 bases and 0 bases, with 14 bases remaining between them. The CDR3 contains 15 residues. Germline lookup yields CDR1 SGHAT and CDR2 FQNNGV.

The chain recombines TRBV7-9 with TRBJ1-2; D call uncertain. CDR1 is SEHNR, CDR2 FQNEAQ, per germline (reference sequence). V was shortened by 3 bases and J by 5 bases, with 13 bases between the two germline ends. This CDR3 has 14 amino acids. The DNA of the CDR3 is TGTGCCAGCAGCTTGTCCCAGGAATCATATGGCTACACCTTC. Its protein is CASSLSQESYGYTF.

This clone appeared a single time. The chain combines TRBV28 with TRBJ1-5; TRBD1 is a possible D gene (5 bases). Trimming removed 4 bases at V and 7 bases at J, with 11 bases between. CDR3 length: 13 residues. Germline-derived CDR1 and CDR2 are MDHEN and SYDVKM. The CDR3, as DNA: TGTGCCAGCAGTTCAGGGCATCGGCAGCCCCAGCATTTT. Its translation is CASSSGHRQPQHF.